The present T cell receptor (beta chain) was sequenced within a study of blood T cell repertoires in COVID-19. Study at large: Collection of acute and convalescent COVID-19 samples took place in the United States, Italy and Spain. T cells, B-cell-depleted T cells, or PBMCs provided the cDNA or gDNA that served as material.

This clone was found once. The length of the CDR3 is 12 residues. CDR1 is MNHNY, CDR2 SVGAGI, per germline (reference sequence). V was clipped by 6 bases and J by 5 bases; unmatched bases: 3. As originally analysed: Reference gene primer amplification in the assay estimated nucleated cell counts. Clones were read by immunoSEQ multiplex PCR, and TCRdb kept only the in-frame ones, dropping some. That table supplies the V and J calls and clone size; D and trimming were determined from the DNA. The sample consists of 90,000 to 150,000 clones, 85% of them appearing once. The genes are TRBV6-6 and TRBJ1-1; 7 bases match TRBD1. The clonotype comes from a man older than 75 with acute or convalescent COVID-19. Sample: peripheral blood. The CDR3 region has the DNA TGTGCCAGCAGGACACAGGGGACTGAAGCTTTCTTT. Translating gives CASRTQGTEAFF.